This entry lists 4 T cell receptor beta chains sequenced from one sample in a study of neoadjuvant anti-PD-1 for oral cavity cancer (dated by TCRdb to about 2021). The sample's time point, from its label and the paper: after neoadjuvant nivolumab, at surgical resection. To prepare the library, the immunoSEQ multiplex PCR assay was applied. TCRdb limited this immuneACCESS table to in-frame rearrangements with V and J called. A share of clones is missing; checked studies link under half to unresolved V genes, and the rest is unexplained. This sample holds under 10,000 clones; about 80% were observed only once. About 3.9% of the sample is taken by the ten largest. The specimen comprised PBMCs, sampled after nivolumab (anti-PD-1) treatment. The source is a person aged 35 to 85 with oral cavity squamous cell carcinoma.

The chain has TRBV15 and TRBJ2-6; 8 bases agree with TRBD1. This CDR3 has 19 residues. J gave up 1 base and V 0 bases, and 8 bases lay outside the gene matches. Germline V gives CDR1 LNHNV, CDR2 YYDKDF (reference sequence). The DNA for the CDR3 is TGTGCCACCAGCAGAGATTTGGACAGGGTGGCGTCTGGGGCCAACGTCCTGACTTTC. Translating it yields CATSRDLDRVASGANVLTF.

The gene calls are TRBV4-1 and TRBJ2-6, with a possible D match to TRBD2 (5 bases). V was cut by 4 bases and J by 0 bases, with 13 bases left in between. The CDR3 runs 17 residues. The V gene's germline CDR1 is MGHRA and CDR2 YSYEKL. CDR3 in DNA: TGCGCCAGCAGCCTGGGAGAAGGATTCTCTGGGGCCAACGTCCTGACTTTC. Amino acid sequence: CASSLGEGFSGANVLTF.

This clone was counted a few times. The J gene is TRBJ2-1, the V gene TRBV11-3; no definite D call. The CDR3 length is 13 residues. With 5 bases removed from V and 9 bases from J, the gap between germline ends came to 14 bases. Germline CDR1 and CDR2: SGHNT and YENEEA. The CDR3 DNA follows: TGTGCCAGCAGCCTAGGGCCCTTGAGTGAGCAGTTCTTC. Protein: CASSLGPLSEQFF. Based on the CDR3 plus reference TRBV11-3 and TRBJ2-1, the full variable domain is EAGVVQSPRYKIIEKKQPVAFWCNPISGHNTLYWYLQNLGQGPELLIRYENEEAVDDSQLPKDRFSAERLKGVDSTLKIQPAELGDSAVYLCASSLGPLSEQFFGPGTRLTVL.

V usage is TRBV10-1 and J usage is TRBJ2-1, with D maybe TRBD2 (5 bases). The CDR3 totals 14 residues. Germline assignment: CDR1 WNHNN and CDR2 SYGVQD (reference sequence). Trimming stripped 3 bases from V and 7 bases from J, with 13 bases between. Here the CDR3 reads CASSDEWPGNEQFF. The DNA for the CDR3 is TGCGCCAGCAGTGATGAGTGGCCGGGGAATGAGCAGTTCTTC.